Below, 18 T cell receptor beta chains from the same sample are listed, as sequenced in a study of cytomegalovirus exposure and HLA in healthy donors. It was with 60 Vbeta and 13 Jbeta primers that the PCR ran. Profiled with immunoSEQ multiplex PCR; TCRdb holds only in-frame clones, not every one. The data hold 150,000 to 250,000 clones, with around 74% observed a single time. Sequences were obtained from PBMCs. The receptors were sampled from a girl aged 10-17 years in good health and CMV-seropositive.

The CDR3 loop reads CASSQMPGGHEQYF. The CDR3 DNA is TGCGCCAGCAGCCAAATGCCAGGGGGGCACGAGCAGTACTTC. V is TRBV4-1 and J is TRBJ2-7, with TRBD1 as a possible D gene (7 bases). V dropped 2 bases and J dropped 5 bases, with 13 bases sitting between them. The CDR3 runs 14 residues. CDR1 is MGHRA, CDR2 YSYEKL, per germline.

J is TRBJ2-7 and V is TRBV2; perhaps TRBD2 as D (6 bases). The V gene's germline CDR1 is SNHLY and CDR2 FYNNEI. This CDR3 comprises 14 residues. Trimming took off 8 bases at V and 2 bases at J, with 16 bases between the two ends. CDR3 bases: TGTGCCAGCTCTATAGTCGGGGGTCCCTACGAGCAGTACTTC. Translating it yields CASSIVGGPYEQYF.

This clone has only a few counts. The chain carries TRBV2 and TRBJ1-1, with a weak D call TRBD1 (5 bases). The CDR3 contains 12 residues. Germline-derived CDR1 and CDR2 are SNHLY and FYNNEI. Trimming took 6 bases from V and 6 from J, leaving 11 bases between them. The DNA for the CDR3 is TGTGCCAGCAGGCGCCAGGGATCTGAAGCTTTCTTT. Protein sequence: CASRRQGSEAFF.

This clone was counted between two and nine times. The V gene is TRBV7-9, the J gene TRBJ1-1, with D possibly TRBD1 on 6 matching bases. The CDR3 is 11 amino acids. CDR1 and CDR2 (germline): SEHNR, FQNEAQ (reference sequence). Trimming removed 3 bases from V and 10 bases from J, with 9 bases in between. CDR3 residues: CASSFAQGAFF. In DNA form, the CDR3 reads TGTGCCAGCAGCTTTGCACAGGGAGCTTTCTTT.

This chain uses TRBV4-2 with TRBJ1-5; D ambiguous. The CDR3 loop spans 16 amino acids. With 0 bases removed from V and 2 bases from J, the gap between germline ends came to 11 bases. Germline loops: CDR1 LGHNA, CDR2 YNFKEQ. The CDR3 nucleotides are TGTGCCAGCAGCCAAGACCTGGGGAGGGGCAATCAGCCCCAGCATTTT. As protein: CASSQDLGRGNQPQHF.

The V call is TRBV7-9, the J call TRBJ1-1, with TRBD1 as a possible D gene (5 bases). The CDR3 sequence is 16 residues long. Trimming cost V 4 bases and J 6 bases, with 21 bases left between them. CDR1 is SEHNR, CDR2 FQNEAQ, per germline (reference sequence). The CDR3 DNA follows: TGTGCCAGCAGCTGGACCCGACAGAAAACGGGCGCTGAAGCTTTCTTT. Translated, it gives CASSWTRQKTGAEAFF.

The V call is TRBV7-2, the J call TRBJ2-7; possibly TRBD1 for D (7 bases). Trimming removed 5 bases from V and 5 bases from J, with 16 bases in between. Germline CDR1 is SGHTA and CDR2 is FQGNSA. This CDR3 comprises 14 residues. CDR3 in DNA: TGTGCCAGCAGCCCAGGGGGGAAAAGGCACGAGCAGTACTTC. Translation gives CASSPGGKRHEQYF.

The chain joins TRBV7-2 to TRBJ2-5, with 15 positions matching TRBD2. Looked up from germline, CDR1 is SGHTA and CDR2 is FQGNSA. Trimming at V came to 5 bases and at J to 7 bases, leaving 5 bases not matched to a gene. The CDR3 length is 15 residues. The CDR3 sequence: CASSVGLAGGGTQYF. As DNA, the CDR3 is TGTGCCAGCAGCGTGGGACTAGCGGGGGGCGGGACCCAGTACTTC.

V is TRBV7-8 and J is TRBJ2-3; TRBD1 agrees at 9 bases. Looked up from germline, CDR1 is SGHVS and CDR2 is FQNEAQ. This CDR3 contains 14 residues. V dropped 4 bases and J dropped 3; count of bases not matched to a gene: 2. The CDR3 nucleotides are TGTGCCAGCAGCTCGGGACAGGGAACAGATACGCAGTATTTT. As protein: CASSSGQGTDTQYF. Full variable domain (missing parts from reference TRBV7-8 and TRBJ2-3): GAGVSQSPRYKVAKRGQDVALRCDPISGHVSLFWYQQALGQGPEFLTYFQNEAQLDKSGLPSDRFFAERPEGSVSTLKIQRTQQEDSAVYLCASSSGQGTDTQYFGPGTRLTVL.

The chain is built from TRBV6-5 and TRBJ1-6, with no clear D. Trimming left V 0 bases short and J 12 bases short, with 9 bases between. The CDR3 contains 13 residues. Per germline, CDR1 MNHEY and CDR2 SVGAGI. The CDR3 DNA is TGTGCCAGCAGTTACTCGAACCCAGGACCCCTCCACTTT. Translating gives CASSYSNPGPLHF.

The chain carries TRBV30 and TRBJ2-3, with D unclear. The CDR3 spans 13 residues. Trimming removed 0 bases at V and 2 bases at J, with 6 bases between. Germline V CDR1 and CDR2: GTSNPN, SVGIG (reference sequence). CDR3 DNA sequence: TGTGCCTGGAGTGTAGACAACACAGATACGCAGTATTTT. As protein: CAWSVDNTDTQYF.

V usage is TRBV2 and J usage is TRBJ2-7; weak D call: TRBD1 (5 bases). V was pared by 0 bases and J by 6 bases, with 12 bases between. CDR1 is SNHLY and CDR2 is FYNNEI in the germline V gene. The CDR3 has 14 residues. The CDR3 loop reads CASSEALSGSEQYF. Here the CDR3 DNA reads TGTGCCAGCAGTGAAGCACTCTCAGGGTCCGAGCAGTACTTC.

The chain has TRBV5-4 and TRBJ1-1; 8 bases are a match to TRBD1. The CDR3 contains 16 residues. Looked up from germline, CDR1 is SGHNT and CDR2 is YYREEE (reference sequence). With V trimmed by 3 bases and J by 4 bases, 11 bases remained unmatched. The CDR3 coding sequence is TGTGCCAGCAGCTATGAGGACAGGGTGGGACTCACTGAAGCTTTCTTT. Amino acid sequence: CASSYEDRVGLTEAFF.

CDR3 DNA: TGTGCCAGTAGTATCCCGAGCACTAACAAAAACATTCAGTACTTC. Translating gives CASSIPSTNKNIQYF. V usage is TRBV19 and J usage is TRBJ2-4; D ambiguous. Germline V gene lookup returns CDR1 LNHDA and CDR2 SQIVND (reference sequence). V was clipped by 3 bases and J by 3 bases, with 12 bases between them. This CDR3 contains 15 residues.

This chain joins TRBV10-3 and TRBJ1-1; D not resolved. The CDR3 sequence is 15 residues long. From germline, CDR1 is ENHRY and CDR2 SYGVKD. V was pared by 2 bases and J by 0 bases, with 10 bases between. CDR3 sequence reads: CAISEASYLNTEAFF. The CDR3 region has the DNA TGTGCCATCAGTGAGGCAAGTTACTTGAACACTGAAGCTTTCTTT.

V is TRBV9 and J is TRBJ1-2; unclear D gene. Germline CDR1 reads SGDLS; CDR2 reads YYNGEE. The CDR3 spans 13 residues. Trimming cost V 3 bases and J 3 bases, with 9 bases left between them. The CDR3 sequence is CASSAVSYYGYTF. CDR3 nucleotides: TGTGCCAGCAGCGCCGTATCCTACTATGGCTACACCTTC.

The CDR3: CASSRSAGGYNEQFF. The CDR3 coding sequence is TGTGCCAGCAGCCGATCAGCGGGGGGATACAATGAGCAGTTCTTC. V and J are TRBV7-2 and TRBJ2-1, with 9 nucleotides matching TRBD2. CDR3 size: 15 residues. Trimming removed 5 bases from V and 4 bases from J; junction bases left unmatched: 6. In germline, CDR1 is SGHTA, CDR2 FQGNSA.

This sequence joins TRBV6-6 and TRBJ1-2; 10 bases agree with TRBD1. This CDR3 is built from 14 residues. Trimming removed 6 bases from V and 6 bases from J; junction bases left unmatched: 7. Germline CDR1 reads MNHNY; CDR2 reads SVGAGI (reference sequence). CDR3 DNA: TGTGCCAGCAGAGACGACAGGGGGCGCAATGGCTACACCTTC. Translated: CASRDDRGRNGYTF.